These 9 T cell receptor beta chains came from one sample sequenced in a study of cytomegalovirus exposure and HLA in healthy donors (dated by TCRdb to between 2016 and 2019). To prepare the library, the immunoSEQ multiplex PCR assay was applied. The multiplex PCR relied on a mix of 60 forward primers for TCR Vbeta segments and 13 reverse primers for TCR Jbeta segments. The table comes from immuneACCESS by way of TCRdb, which keeps in-frame sequences with V and J called. Part of the clones is missing from these tables; in studies checked, under half for an unresolved V gene and the rest for unknown reasons. The sample yields about 160,000 clones; 75% to 80% were counted once. The top ten hold around 1% of the sample. Material for sequencing was PBMCs. Receptors were obtained from a woman in her forties or fifties in good health and CMV-seropositive.

The chain links TRBV19 to TRBJ2-1, with TRBD1 identical over 10 bases. CDR3 size: 15 residues. Germline loops: CDR1 LNHDA, CDR2 SQIVND (reference sequence). V shed 5 bases and J 3 bases; nucleotides not matched to a gene: 4. The CDR3 is CASSRWDRGYNEQFF. The CDR3 DNA reads as TGTGCCAGTAGTCGTTGGGACAGGGGCTACAATGAGCAGTTCTTC.

This chain joins TRBV5-1 and TRBJ2-5; 8 bases line up with TRBD2. The CDR3 runs to 16 residues. Trimming at V came to 1 base and at J to 4 bases, leaving 9 bases not matched to a gene. Germline loops: CDR1 SGHRS, CDR2 YFSETQ. The chain's CDR3 is CASSLQQGLAGETQYF. CDR3 coding DNA: TGCGCCAGCAGCTTGCAACAAGGACTAGCCGGAGAGACCCAGTACTTC.

This chain connects TRBV25-1 to TRBJ2-5; D is undetermined. Germline CDR1 MGHDK, CDR2 SYGVNS. Trimming removed 2 bases at V and 5 bases at J, with 15 bases between. CDR3 length: 15 residues. The CDR3 here is CASSEIRQVLETQYF. The CDR3 nucleotides read TGTGCCAGCAGTGAAATCCGCCAGGTTCTGGAGACCCAGTACTTC.

Concerning this clone: A read error may be the cause here, since a much bigger clone is one base away. The chain joins TRBV9 to TRBJ2-3, with TRBD2 as a possible D gene (5 bases). This CDR3 contains 13 residues. Trimming removed 3 bases at V and 0 bases at J, with 5 bases between. Germline V lookup: CDR1 SGDLS, CDR2 YYNGEE. The CDR3: CASSGTSTDTQYF. The DNA of the CDR3 is TGTGCCAGCAGCGGGACTAGCACAGATACGCAGTATTTT.

The genes are TRBV28 and TRBJ2-7, with TRBD2 as a possible D gene (5 bases). V lost 6 bases to trimming and J lost 2 bases, with 17 bases between them. Germline-derived CDR1 and CDR2 are MDHEN and SYDVKM. The CDR3 sequence is 15 residues long. DNA for the CDR3: TGTGCCAGCAGCCCCGGCGGGCCCTTCCCCTACGAGCAGTACTTC. It specifies CASSPGGPFPYEQYF.

The gene calls are TRBV19 and TRBJ1-3, with D hard to call. The CDR3 length is 13 residues. The V gene's germline CDR1 is LNHDA and CDR2 SQIVND (reference sequence). Trimming shortened V by 8 bases and J by 0 bases, and 8 bases separated the two germline ends. The CDR3 DNA reads TGTGCCAGTGCGGGGTACTCTGGAAACACCATATATTTT. Residues: CASAGYSGNTIYF.

The chain is built from TRBV4-2 and TRBJ2-2; D ambiguous. V lost 0 bases, J lost 6 bases, and 11 bases lay in between. The CDR3 spans 15 residues. CDR1 is LGHNA, CDR2 YNFKEQ, per germline. The CDR3 DNA sequence: TGTGCCAGCAGCCAAGATAAGACATGGGCCGGGGAGCTGTTTTTT. It translates to CASSQDKTWAGELFF.

Only a few counts were recorded for this clone. The chain uses TRBV27 and TRBJ2-5; 9 bases align to TRBD2. V trimming: 2 bases; J trimming: 4 bases; junction bases outside the gene matches: 5. From germline, CDR1 is MNHEY and CDR2 SMNVEV (reference sequence). The CDR3 totals 15 residues. The CDR3 bases are TGTGCCAGCAGTTTAACTTGGACTAGCGTAGAGACCCAGTACTTC. Encoded protein: CASSLTWTSVETQYF.

This sequence joins TRBV2 and TRBJ2-7; TRBD2 agrees at 7 bases. Trimming removed 6 bases from V and 10 bases from J; junction bases left unmatched: 15. Germline V CDR1 and CDR2: SNHLY, FYNNEI. This CDR3 contains 14 residues. CDR3 DNA sequence: TGTGCCAGCAGCCCCTCAACTGGGGAGGGCGTCCAGTACTTC. This gives the protein CASSPSTGEGVQYF.